This TCR beta chain emerged from a study of blood T cell repertoires in COVID-19. Data came from immunoSEQ multiplex PCR; TCRdb stores just in-frame clones and leaves some out. This table has approximately 100,000 clones, about four fifths appearing once. Deletions cut 5 bases from V and 5 bases from J, with 14 bases between. Germline CDR1 KGHDR, CDR2 SFDVKD. The CDR3 is 14 amino acids. The sequence was obtained from a man aged 55 to 70 with acute or convalescent COVID-19. Sample: peripheral blood. V gene TRBV24-1 combines with J gene TRBJ1-2; possibly TRBD1 for D (6 bases). The CDR3 DNA sequence: TGTGCCACCAGTGGGGGCAGGGGCCTATATGGCTACACCTTC. Residues: CATSGGRGLYGYTF.